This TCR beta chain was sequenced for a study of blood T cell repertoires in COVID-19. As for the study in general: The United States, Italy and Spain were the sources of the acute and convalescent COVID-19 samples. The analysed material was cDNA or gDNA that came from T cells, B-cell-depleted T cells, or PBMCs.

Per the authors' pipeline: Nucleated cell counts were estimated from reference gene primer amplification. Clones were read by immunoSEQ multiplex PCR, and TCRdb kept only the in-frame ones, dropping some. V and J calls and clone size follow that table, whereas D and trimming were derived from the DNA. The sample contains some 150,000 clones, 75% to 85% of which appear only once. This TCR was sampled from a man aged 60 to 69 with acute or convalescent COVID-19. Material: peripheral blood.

CDR3 residues: CASSLLSGELFF. CDR3 DNA sequence: TGTGCCAGCAGCTTATTATCTGGGGAGCTGTTTTTT. This chain links TRBV11-2 with TRBJ2-2; D gene uncertain. The length of the CDR3 is 12 residues. V dropped 2 bases and J dropped 8 bases, with 6 bases sitting between them. Germline V gene sequence: CDR1 SGHAT, CDR2 FQNNGV.